The present T cell receptor (beta chain) was sequenced within a study of blood T cell repertoires in COVID-19. Looking at the study overall: COVID-19 samples, acute and convalescent, were from the United States, Italy and Spain. T cells, B-cell-depleted T cells, or PBMCs supplied cDNA or gDNA.

The CDR3 covers 14 residues. After removal of 3 bases from V and 4 bases from J, the junction contained 5 bases not matched to a gene. Germline V gene sequence: CDR1 LNHDA, CDR2 SQIVND (reference sequence). The assay was immunoSEQ multiplex PCR, and TCRdb's table has in-frame clones only and misses some. The data contain 150,000 to 200,000 clones, 65% to 85% of them singletons. The clonotype originates from a man aged 55 to 70 with active or convalescent COVID-19. The sequenced sample consisted of peripheral blood. The genes are TRBV19 and TRBJ2-7, with TRBD2 matching 8 bases. The DNA of the CDR3 is TGTGCCAGTAGTATGGTAGCGGGAAGATACGAGCAGTACTTC. Translating it yields CASSMVAGRYEQYF.